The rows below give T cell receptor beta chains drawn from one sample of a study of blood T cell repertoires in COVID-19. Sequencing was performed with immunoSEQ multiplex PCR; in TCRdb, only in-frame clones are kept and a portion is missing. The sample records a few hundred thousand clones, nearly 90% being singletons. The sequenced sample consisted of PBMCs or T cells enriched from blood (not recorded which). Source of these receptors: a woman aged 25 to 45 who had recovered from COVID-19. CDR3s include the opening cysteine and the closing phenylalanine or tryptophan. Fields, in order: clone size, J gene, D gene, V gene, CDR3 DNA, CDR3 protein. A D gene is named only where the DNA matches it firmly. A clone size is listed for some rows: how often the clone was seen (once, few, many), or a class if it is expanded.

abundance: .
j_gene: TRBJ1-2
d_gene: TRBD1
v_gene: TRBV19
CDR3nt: TGTGCCAGTGCACAGGGGCGCAACTATGGCTACACCTTC
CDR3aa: CASAQGRNYGYTF

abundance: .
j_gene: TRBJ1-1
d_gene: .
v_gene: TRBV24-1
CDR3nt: TGTGCCACCAGTGATGGACCGGGACTGCGCATGAACACTGAAGCTTTCTTT
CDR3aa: CATSDGPGLRMNTEAFF

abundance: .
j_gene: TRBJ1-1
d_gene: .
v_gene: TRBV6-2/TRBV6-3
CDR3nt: TGTGCCAGCAGCCGCCTCGGAGGGACTGAAGCTTTCTTT
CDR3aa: CASSRLGGTEAFF

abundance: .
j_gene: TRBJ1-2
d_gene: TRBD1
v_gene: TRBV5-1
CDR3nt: TGCGCCAGCAGCCCAGAACCCGGACAGGGGAATTTTGGCTATGGCTACACCTTC
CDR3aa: CASSPEPGQGNFGYGYTF

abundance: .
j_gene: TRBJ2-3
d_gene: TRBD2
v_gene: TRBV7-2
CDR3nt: TGTGCCAGCAGCCCCCGGACTAGCGGGGGGGTCCTTACGCAGTATTTT
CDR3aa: CASSPRTSGGVLTQYF

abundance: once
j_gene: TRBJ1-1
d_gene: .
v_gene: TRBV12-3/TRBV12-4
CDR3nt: TGTGCCAGCAGTTTCGGGGGGAATATTGAAGCTTTCTTT
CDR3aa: CASSFGGNIEAFF

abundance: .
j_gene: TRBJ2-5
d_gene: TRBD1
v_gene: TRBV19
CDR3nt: TGTGCCAGTAGTATCGGGACAGGGAGGGAGACCCAGTACTTC
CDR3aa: CASSIGTGRETQYF

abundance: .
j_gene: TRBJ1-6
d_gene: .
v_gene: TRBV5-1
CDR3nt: TGCGCCAGCAGCCCTGGGCACGACCGTACACCCCTCCACTTT
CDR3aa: CASSPGHDRTPLHF

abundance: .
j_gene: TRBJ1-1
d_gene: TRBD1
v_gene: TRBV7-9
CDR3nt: TGTGCCGGACAGGGGGACCAACTTGAAGCTTTCTTT
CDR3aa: CAGQGDQLEAFF

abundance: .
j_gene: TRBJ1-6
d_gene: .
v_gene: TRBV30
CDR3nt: TGTGCCTGGAGTCCAGGTGGTTCACCCCTCCACTTT
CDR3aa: CAWSPGGSPLHF

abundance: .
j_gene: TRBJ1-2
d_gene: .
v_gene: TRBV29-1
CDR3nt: TGCAGCGTTCTTAGCTATGGCTACACCTTC
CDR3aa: CSVLSYGYTF

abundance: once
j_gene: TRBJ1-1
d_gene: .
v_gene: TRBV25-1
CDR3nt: TGTGCCAGCAGTGAAGAAACAAAGAACACTGAAGCTTTCTTT
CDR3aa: CASSEETKNTEAFF

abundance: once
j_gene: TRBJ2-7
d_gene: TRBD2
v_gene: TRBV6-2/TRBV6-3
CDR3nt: TGTGCCAGCAGTTTCGGGGGGGCCGCGTACGAGCAGTACTTC
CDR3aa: CASSFGGAAYEQYF

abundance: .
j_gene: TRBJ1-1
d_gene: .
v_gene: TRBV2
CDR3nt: TGTGCCAGCAGTGAGGGGACTTTGACCGGGAACACTGAAGCTTTCTTT
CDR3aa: CASSEGTLTGNTEAFF

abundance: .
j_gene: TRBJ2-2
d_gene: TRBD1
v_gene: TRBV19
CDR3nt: TGTGCCAGTAGTATTTGGGGACAGGGGGCAGGCACCGGGGAGCTGTTTTTT
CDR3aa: CASSIWGQGAGTGELFF

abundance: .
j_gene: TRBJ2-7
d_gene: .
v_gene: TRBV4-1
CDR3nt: TGCGCCAGCAGCGCCCGACAGTCCGACGAGCAGTACTTC
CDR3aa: CASSARQSDEQYF

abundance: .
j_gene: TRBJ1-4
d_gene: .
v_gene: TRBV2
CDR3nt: TGTGCCAGCAGTGAAAGCGGTAGAGGAGTTACGTACAATGAAAAACTGTTTTTT
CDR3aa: CASSESGRGVTYNEKLFF

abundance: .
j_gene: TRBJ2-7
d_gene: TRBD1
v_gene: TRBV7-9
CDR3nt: TGTGCCAGCAGCCTACCGACAGGGATCTTCGAAGAGCAGTACTTC
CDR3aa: CASSLPTGIFEEQYF

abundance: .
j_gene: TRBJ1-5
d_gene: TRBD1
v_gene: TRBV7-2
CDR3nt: TGTGCCAGCAGCTTCCCCGGACAGGGCCGGAATCAGCCCCAGCATTTT
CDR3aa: CASSFPGQGRNQPQHF

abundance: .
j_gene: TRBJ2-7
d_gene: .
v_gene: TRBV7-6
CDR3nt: TGTGCCAGCAGCTTATACAGGGATATGGACGAGCAGTACTTC
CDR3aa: CASSLYRDMDEQYF

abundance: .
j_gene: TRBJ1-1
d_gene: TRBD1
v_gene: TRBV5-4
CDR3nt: TGTGCCAGCAGCCCCCATACGACAGGGGGCACTGAAGCTTTCTTT
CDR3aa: CASSPHTTGGTEAFF

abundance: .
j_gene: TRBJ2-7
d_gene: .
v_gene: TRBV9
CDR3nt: TGTGCCAGCAGCGTAGGGACAATAGGCTACGAGCAGTACTTC
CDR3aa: CASSVGTIGYEQYF

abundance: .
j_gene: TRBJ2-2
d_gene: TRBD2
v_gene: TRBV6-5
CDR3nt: TGTGCCAGCAGAAAGACTAGCGGGGGAGCCGGGGAGCTGTTTTTT
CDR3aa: CASRKTSGGAGELFF

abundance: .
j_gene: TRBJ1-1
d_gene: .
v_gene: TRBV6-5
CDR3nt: TGTGCCAGCAGTTACAGGGCCCGACGGGGGACTGAAGCTTTCTTT
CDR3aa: CASSYRARRGTEAFF

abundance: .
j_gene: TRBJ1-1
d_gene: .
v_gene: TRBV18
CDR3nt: TGTGCCAGCTCACCCAAACCCACAGGGACCACTGAAGCTTTCTTT
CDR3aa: CASSPKPTGTTEAFF

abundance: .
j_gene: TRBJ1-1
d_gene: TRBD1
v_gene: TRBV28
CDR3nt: TGTGCCAGCAGTTTATCAGGGGGCACTGAAGCTTTCTTT
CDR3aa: CASSLSGGTEAFF

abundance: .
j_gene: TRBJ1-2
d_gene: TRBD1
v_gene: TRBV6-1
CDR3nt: TGTGCCAGCAGTGAGAAGGGGACAGCCCACAAATCAAACTATGGCTACACCTTC
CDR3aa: CASSEKGTAHKSNYGYTF

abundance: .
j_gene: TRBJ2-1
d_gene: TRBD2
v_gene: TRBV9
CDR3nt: TGTGCCAGCAGCGAGGGGACTAGCGGGGGAGATGAGCAGTTCTTC
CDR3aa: CASSEGTSGGDEQFF

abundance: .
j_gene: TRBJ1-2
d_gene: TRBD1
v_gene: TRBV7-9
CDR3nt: TGTGCCAGCAGCTTAAGGACAGGGGGCCGCTACACCTTC
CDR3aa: CASSLRTGGRYTF

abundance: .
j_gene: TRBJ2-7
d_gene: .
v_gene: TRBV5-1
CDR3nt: TGCGCCAGCAGCTATCAGACAGGATCCTACGAGCAGTACTTC
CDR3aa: CASSYQTGSYEQYF

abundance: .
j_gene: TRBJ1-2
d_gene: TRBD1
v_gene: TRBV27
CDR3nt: TGTGCCAGCAGTTTTATGGGACAGGGGAACTATGGCTACACCTTC
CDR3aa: CASSFMGQGNYGYTF

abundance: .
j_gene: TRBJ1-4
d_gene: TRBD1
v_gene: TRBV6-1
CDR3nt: TGTGCCAGCAGTGAAGCGCGATGGCCCAGGGGGGAAAAACTGTTTTTT
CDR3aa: CASSEARWPRGEKLFF

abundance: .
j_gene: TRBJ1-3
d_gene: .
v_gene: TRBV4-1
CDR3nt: TGCGCCAGCAGCCAAGAGAGGGAACACACCATATATTTT
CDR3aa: CASSQEREHTIYF

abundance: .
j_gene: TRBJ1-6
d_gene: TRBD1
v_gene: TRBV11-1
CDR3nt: TGTGCCAGCAGCACTGGGACAGCCAATTCACCCCTCCACTTT
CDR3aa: CASSTGTANSPLHF

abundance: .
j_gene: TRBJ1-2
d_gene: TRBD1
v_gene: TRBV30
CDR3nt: TGTGCCTGGACCGGGACAGGATCATATGGCTACACCTTC
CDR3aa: CAWTGTGSYGYTF

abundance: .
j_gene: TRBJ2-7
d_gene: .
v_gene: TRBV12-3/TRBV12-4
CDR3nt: TGTGCCAGCAGTTTAGCCCACGGGATAAGAGCTTTC
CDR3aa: CASSLAHGIRAF

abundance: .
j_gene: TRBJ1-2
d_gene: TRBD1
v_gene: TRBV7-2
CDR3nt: TGTGCCAGCAGCGTCAGGGGGTCAGAGGGCTACACCTTC
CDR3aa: CASSVRGSEGYTF

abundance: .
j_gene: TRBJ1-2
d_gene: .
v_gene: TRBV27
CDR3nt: TGTGCCAGCAGTTTCGGACTAGGCTATGGCTACACCTTC
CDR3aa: CASSFGLGYGYTF

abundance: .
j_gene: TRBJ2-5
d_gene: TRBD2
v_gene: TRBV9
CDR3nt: TGTGCCAGCAGCGCTAGCGGGGGGGAGGAGACCCAGTACTTC
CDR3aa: CASSASGGEETQYF

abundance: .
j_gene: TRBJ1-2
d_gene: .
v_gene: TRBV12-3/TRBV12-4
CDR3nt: TGTGCCAGCAGTTTTCTCCCGGGGGGCTCGTTTACCTTC
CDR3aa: CASSFLPGGSFTF

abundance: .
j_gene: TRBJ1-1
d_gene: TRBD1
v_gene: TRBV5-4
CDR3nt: TGTGCCAGCAGCTCGGACAGGGGCGCTGAAGCTTTCTTT
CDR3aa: CASSSDRGAEAFF

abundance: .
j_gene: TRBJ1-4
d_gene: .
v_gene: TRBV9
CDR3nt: TGTGCCAGCAGCGTAGGAGAAATTAATGAAAAACTGTTTTTT
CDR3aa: CASSVGEINEKLFF

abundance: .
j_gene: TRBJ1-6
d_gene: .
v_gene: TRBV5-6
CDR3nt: TGTGCCAGCAGCTTTACACACTCCTATAATTCACCCCTCCACTTT
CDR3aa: CASSFTHSYNSPLHF